A selection of T cell receptor beta chains follows, all from one sample in a study of cytomegalovirus exposure and HLA in healthy donors. Sequencing was performed with immunoSEQ multiplex PCR; in TCRdb, only in-frame clones are kept and a portion is missing. The sample holds roughly 230,000 clones, around nine tenths seen once. The specimen was PBMCs. These receptors all stem from a girl aged 2-10 years in good health and CMV-seronegative. CDR3s include the opening cysteine and the closing phenylalanine or tryptophan. D genes are given only for firm matches. The size entry is marked missing in some rows and otherwise reads once, few, many or a size class.

TRBD2	-	TRBV30	TRBJ2-1	TGTGCCTGGAGTACGGGACTAGCGCGGGAGCAGTTCTTC	CAWSTGLAREQFF
-	-	TRBV9	TRBJ1-1	TGTGCCAGCAGCGACGGGACTCCCCATGGGGCTTTCTTT	CASSDGTPHGAFF
-	-	TRBV5-4	TRBJ1-4	TGTGCCAGCAACCGACGAACAACAGTTGGAAAACTGTTTTTT	CASNRRTTVGKLFF
TRBD1	-	TRBV28	TRBJ1-2	TGTGCCAGCAGTCCGCCCGGACAGGGACTCTATGGCTACACCTTC	CASSPPGQGLYGYTF
-	-	TRBV18	TRBJ2-7	TGTGCCAGCTCACCATCACTCTACGAGCAGTACTTC	CASSPSLYEQYF
-	-	TRBV19	TRBJ1-5	TGTGCCAGTAACCCAGGGAATCAGCCCCAGCATTTT	CASNPGNQPQHF
-	once	TRBV6-4	TRBJ2-3	TGTGCCAGCAGACCAGGGTCGGGGGGCACAGATACGCAGTATTTT	CASRPGSGGTDTQYF
TRBD1	-	TRBV10-3	TRBJ2-7	TGTGCCATCAGTGAGATTCCGGGACAGAGCTCCTACGAGCAGTACTTC	CAISEIPGQSSYEQYF
-	-	TRBV25-1	TRBJ2-7	TGTGCCAGCAGTGAAGGGCAGGGAATTTCCTACGAGCAGTACTTC	CASSEGQGISYEQYF
-	-	TRBV7-9	TRBJ1-1	TGTGCCAGCAGCTATGGTACAGGGGAAGCTTTCTTT	CASSYGTGEAFF
TRBD2	-	TRBV27	TRBJ2-7	TGTGCCAGCAGTTTATACCGGGGGGACCCATACGAGCAGTACTTC	CASSLYRGDPYEQYF
-	-	TRBV6-5	TRBJ1-2	TGTGCCAGCAGTCCAGGGGACGGCTACACCTTC	CASSPGDGYTF
TRBD1	once	TRBV10-3	TRBJ2-7	TGTGCCATCAGGAAGACAGGGGTCCGCTCCTACGAGCAGTACTTC	CAIRKTGVRSYEQYF
TRBD1	-	TRBV10-3	TRBJ1-3	TGTGCCATCGGACAGGGTGGTGGAAACACCATATATTTT	CAIGQGGGNTIYF
TRBD2	-	TRBV9	TRBJ2-3	TGTGCCAGCAGCAACCCACGGGGGGGCGGCACTAGCACAGATACGCAGTATTTT	CASSNPRGGGTSTDTQYF
-	once	TRBV13	TRBJ1-1	TGTGCCAGCAGCTTAGCCGGAACAGGCTACACTGAAGCTTTCTTT	CASSLAGTGYTEAFF